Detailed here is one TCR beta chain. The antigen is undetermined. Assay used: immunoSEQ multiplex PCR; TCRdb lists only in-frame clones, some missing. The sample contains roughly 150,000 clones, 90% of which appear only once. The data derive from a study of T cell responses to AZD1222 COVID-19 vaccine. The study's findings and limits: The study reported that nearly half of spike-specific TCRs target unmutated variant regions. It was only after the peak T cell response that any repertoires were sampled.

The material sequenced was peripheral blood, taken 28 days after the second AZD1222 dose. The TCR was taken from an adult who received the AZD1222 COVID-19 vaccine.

In DNA, the CDR3 is TGTGCCAGTAGTGAAGGGGATCTTTATACTGAAGCTTTCTTT. Protein: CASSEGDLYTEAFF. This sequence joins TRBV19 and TRBJ1-1; maybe TRBD1 (5 bases). The CDR3 is 14 residues long. Trimming shortened V by 5 bases and J by 5 bases, and 15 bases separated the two germline ends. Germline V gene data show CDR1 as LNHDA and CDR2 as SQIVND (reference sequence).